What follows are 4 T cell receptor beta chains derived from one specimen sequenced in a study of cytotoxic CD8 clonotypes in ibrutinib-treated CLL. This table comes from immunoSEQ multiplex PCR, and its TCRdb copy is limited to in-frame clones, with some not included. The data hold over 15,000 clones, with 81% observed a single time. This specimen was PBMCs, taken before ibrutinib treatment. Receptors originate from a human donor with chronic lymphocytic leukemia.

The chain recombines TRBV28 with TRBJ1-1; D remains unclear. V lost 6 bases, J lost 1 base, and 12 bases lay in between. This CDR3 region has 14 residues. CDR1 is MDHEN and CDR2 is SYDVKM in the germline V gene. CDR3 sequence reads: CASSLQSPNTEAFF. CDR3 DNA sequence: TGTGCCAGCAGCCTCCAGTCACCGAACACTGAAGCTTTCTTT.

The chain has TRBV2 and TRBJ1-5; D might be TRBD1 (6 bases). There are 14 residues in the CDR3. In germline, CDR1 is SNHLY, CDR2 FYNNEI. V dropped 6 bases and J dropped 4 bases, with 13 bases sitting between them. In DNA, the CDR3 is TGTGCCAGCAGAGACGGGACAAATAATCAGCCCCAGCATTTT. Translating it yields CASRDGTNNQPQHF.

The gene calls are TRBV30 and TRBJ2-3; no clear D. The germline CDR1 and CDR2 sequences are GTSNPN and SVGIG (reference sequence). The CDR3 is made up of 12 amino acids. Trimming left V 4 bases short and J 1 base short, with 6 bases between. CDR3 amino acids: CAWNARTDTQYF. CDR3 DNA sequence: TGTGCCTGGAACGCTCGCACAGATACGCAGTATTTT.

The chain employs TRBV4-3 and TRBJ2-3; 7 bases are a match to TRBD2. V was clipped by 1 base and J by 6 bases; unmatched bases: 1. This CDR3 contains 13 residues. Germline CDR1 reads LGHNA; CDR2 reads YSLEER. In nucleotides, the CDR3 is TGCGCCAGCAGCCAAGCCGGGGGGGATACGCAGTATTTT. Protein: CASSQAGGDTQYF.